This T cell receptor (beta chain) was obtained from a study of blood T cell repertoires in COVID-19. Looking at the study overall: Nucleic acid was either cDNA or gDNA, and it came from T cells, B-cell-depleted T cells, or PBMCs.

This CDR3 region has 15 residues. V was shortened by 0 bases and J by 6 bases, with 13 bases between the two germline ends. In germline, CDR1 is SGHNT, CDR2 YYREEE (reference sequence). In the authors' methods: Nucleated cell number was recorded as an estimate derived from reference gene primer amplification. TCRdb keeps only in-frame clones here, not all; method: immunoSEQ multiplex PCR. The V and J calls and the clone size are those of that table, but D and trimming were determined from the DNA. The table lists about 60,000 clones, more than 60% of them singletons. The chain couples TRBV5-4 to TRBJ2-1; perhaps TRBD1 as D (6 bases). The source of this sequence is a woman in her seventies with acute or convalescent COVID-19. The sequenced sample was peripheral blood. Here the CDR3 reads CASSLGQGFRNEQFF. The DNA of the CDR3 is TGTGCCAGCAGCTTGGGGCAGGGGTTTCGCAATGAGCAGTTCTTC.